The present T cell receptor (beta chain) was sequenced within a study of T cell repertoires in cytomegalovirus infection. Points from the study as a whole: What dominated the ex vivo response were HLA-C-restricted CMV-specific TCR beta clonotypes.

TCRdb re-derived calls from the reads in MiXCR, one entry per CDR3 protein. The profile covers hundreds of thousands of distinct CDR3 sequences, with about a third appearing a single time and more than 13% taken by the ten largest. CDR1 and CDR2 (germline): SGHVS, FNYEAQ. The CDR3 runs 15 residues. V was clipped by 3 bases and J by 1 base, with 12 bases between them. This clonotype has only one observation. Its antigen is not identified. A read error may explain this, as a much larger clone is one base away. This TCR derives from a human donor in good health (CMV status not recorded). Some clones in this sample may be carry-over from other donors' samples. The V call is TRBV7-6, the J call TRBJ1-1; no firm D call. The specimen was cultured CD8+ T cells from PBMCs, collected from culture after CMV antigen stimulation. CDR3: CASSLVGYENTEAFF. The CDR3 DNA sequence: TGTGCCAGCAGCTTGGTGGGGTATGAGAACACTGAAGCTTTCTTT. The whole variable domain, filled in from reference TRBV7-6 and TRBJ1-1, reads GAGVSQSPRYKVTKRGQDVALRCDPISGHVSLYWYRQALGQGPEFLTYFNYEAQQDKSGLPNDRFSAERPEGSISTLTIQRTEQRDSAMYRCASSLVGYENTEAFFGQGTRLTVV.